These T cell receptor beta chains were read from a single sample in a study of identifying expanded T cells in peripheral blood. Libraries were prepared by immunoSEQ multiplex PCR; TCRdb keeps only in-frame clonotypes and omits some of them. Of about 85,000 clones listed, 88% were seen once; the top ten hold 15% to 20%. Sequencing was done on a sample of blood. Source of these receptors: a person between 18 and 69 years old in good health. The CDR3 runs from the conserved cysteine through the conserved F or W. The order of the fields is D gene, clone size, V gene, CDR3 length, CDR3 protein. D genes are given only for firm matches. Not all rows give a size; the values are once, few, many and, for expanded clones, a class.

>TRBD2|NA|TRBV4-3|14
CASSQEAGGTGQYF
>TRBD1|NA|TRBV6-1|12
CASNRGQRGYTF
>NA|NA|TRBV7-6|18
CASSLANRLGGSYNEQFF
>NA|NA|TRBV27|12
CASSPPGDTQYF
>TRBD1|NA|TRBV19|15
CASSMGQGSLYGYTF
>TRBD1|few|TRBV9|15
CASSPGQGNNSPLHF
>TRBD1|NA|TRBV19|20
CASSPPTYSSQGGISYEQYF
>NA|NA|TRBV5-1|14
CASSLGGGNQPQHF
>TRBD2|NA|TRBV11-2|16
CASSRLLAGGRDTQYF
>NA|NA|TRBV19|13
CASSIVKTSEAFF
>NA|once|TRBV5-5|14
CASSFAKANYGYTF
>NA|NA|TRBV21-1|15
CASSTYRGRTGELFF
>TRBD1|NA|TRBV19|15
CASSRDRGGEETQYF
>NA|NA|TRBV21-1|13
CATSDRRTDTQYF
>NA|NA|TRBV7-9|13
CASSLGGVYGYTF
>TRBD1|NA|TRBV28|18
CASSFGQGALYSNQPQHF
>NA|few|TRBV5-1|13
CASSLTSTDTQYF
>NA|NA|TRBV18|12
CASSPGTDTQYF